This passage covers 26 T cell receptor beta chains from one sample sequenced in a study of blood T cell repertoires in COVID-19. Produced via immunoSEQ multiplex PCR; TCRdb's table is partial and in-frame only. The repertoire holds about 250,000 clones, with around 87% as singletons. Sequences were obtained from PBMCs or T cells enriched from blood (not recorded which). These receptors all stem from a woman between 18 and 30 years old who had recovered from COVID-19.

In its sample, this clone was seen once. V gene TRBV7-9 combines with J gene TRBJ1-3, with a possible D match to TRBD1 (6 bases). Trimming cost V 2 bases and J 5 bases, with 10 bases left between them. Per germline, CDR1 SEHNR and CDR2 FQNEAQ (reference sequence). The CDR3 length is 14 residues. The DNA of the CDR3 is TGTGCCAGCAGCTTACAAGGGGGAAGAAACACCATATATTTT. This codes for CASSLQGGRNTIYF.

V and J are TRBV15 and TRBJ1-2, with 8 bases fitting TRBD1. CDR3 length: 15 residues. The J segment lost 8 bases and the V segment lost 4 bases, leaving 12 bases of the junction unmatched. Germline V gives CDR1 LNHNV, CDR2 YYDKDF (reference sequence). DNA for the CDR3: TGTGCCACCAGCAAACGGGACAGGTCCCTAGGAGGCTACACCTTC. This sequence encodes CATSKRDRSLGGYTF. Complete variable domain (other parts from reference TRBV15 and TRBJ1-2): DAMVIQNPRYQVTQFGKPVTLSCSQTLNHNVMYWYQQKSSQAPKLLFHYYDKDFNNEADTPDNFQSRRPNTSFCFLDIRSPGLGDTAMYLCATSKRDRSLGGYTFGSGTRLTVV.

To note about this clone: At the DNA level, this CDR3 is encoded by other sequences in the same sample as well. This chain joins TRBV6-5 and TRBJ1-5; D unclear. V was shortened by 6 bases and J by 4 bases, with 7 bases between the two germline ends. From germline, CDR1 is MNHEY and CDR2 SVGAGI. CDR3 length equals 12 residues. The CDR3 DNA is TGTGCCAGCAGGGAGGGTAATCAGCCCCAGCATTTT. Translating it yields CASREGNQPQHF.

J is TRBJ1-1 and V is TRBV5-8; unclear D gene. V lost 0 bases and J lost 2, with 11 bases in between. Germline CDR1 and CDR2: SGHTS and YDEGEE. The CDR3 runs to 15 residues. The CDR3 DNA reads as TGTGCCAGCAGCTTGGCGGGAGGGATAAACACTGAAGCTTTCTTT. Encoded protein: CASSLAGGINTEAFF.

J is TRBJ2-5 and V is TRBV5-6; tentative D call: TRBD1 (6 bases). Trimming removed 0 bases at V and 4 bases at J, with 10 bases between. This CDR3 spans 14 amino acids. The germline CDR1 and CDR2 sequences are SGHDT and YYEEEE. The CDR3, as DNA: TGTGCCAGCAGCTTGGTTCAGGGGCGAGAGACCCAGTACTTC. As protein: CASSLVQGRETQYF.

For this clone: Other DNA sequences of this sample code for an identical CDR3. The V and J genes are TRBV2 and TRBJ1-5, with a possible D match to TRBD1 (6 bases). Germline lookup yields CDR1 SNHLY and CDR2 FYNNEI. Trimming removed 7 bases from V and 3 bases from J, with 10 bases in between. The CDR3 runs 13 residues. The CDR3 sequence: CASIRDNNQPQHF. The CDR3 region has the DNA TGTGCCAGCATCCGGGACAACAATCAGCCCCAGCATTTT.

There are a few counts of this clone. The genes are TRBV6-2 or TRBV6-3 and TRBJ2-6; a weak D match, TRBD1 (5 bases). Germline lookup yields CDR1 MNHEY and CDR2 SVGEGT. With 6 bases removed from V and 0 bases from J, the gap between germline ends came to 9 bases. The CDR3 is 15 amino acids. This chain's CDR3 is CASSDRSSGANVLTF. The DNA of the CDR3 is TGTGCCAGCAGCGACAGATCCTCTGGGGCCAACGTCCTGACTTTC.

This chain connects TRBV19 to TRBJ1-1; no definite D call. The CDR3 extends over 14 amino acids. V lost 9 bases to trimming and J lost 1 base, with 15 bases between them. CDR1 LNHDA and CDR2 SQIVND come from the germline V gene (reference sequence). The CDR3 spells CASSLSATNTEAFF. As DNA, the CDR3 is TGTGCCAGCTCGCTCTCTGCTACGAACACTGAAGCTTTCTTT.

This chain connects TRBV2 to TRBJ2-5, with TRBD2 matching over 10 bases. The V gene end was trimmed by 5 bases and the J gene end by 3 bases; junction bases not matched to a gene: 3. The CDR3 consists of 14 residues. Germline CDR1 SNHLY, CDR2 FYNNEI. CDR3 coding DNA: TGTGCCAGCAGTAGGACTAGCGGCAAAGAGACCCAGTACTTC. It specifies CASSRTSGKETQYF.

The V gene is TRBV5-1, the J gene TRBJ2-1; 7 positions match TRBD2. The CDR3 is made up of 17 amino acids. Trimming removed 3 bases from V and 0 bases from J; junction bases left unmatched: 9. The germline CDR1 and CDR2 sequences are SGHRS and YFSETQ. The CDR3 here is CASSSPRRGSSYNEQFF. As DNA, the CDR3 is TGCGCCAGCAGCTCTCCCAGGCGGGGGAGCTCCTACAATGAGCAGTTCTTC.

This clone came up once. One end of the junction fails to match germline, which may point to a read error. The rearrangement uses TRBV4-2 and TRBJ1-1, with D tentatively TRBD1 (6 bases). The CDR3 sequence is 12 residues long. Germline V gene lookup returns CDR1 LGHNA and CDR2 YNFKEQ. The CDR3 DNA is TGTGCCAGCCGCCACGACGAACAGGGTGCTTTCTTT. This translates into CASRHDEQGAFF.

The chain carries TRBV5-1 and TRBJ2-3, with 8 bases lining up with TRBD2. CDR3 size: 16 residues. V lost 3 bases to trimming and J lost 5 bases; unmatched junction nucleotides: 11. Germline-derived CDR1 and CDR2 are SGHRS and YFSETQ. The CDR3 DNA follows: TGCGCCAGCAGCTACGGTGGGGTAGCGGGGAAAGATACGCAGTATTTT. Translation gives CASSYGGVAGKDTQYF.

This clone was seen once. This sequence joins TRBV6-5 and TRBJ1-2; no clear D gene. The V end lost 1 base, the J end lost 3 bases, and 9 bases lay between the germline ends. The V gene's germline CDR1 is MNHEY and CDR2 SVGAGI. The CDR3 is 14 amino acids. CDR3: CASSYFPGYYGYTF. The DNA for the CDR3 is TGTGCCAGCAGTTACTTTCCGGGGTACTATGGCTACACCTTC.

The J gene is TRBJ1-3, the V gene TRBV19, with D perhaps TRBD1 (5 bases). CDR1 and CDR2 (germline): LNHDA, SQIVND (reference sequence). The CDR3 runs 18 residues. Deletions cut 7 bases from V and 0 bases from J, with 22 bases between. The CDR3 spells CASTQGTAKISSGNTIYF. DNA of the CDR3: TGTGCCAGTACCCAGGGAACGGCAAAAATATCCTCTGGAAACACCATATATTTT.

This chain joins TRBV3-1 (or the pseudogene TRBV3-2) and TRBJ2-3; no firm D call. Germline V gene data show CDR1 as LGHDT and CDR2 as YNNKEL (reference sequence). The germline V and J ends were trimmed by 0 bases and 6 bases, with 4 bases remaining between them. This CDR3 has 12 amino acids. CDR3 in DNA: TGTGCCAGCAGCCAAGATCTTGATACGCAGTATTTT. The encoded protein is CASSQDLDTQYF.

The rearrangement links TRBV11-2 to TRBJ2-5; 9 bases are shared with TRBD1. V shed 6 bases and J 3 bases; nucleotides not matched to a gene: 20. The CDR3 runs to 19 residues. Germline V gene data show CDR1 as SGHAT and CDR2 as FQNNGV. As DNA, the CDR3 is TGTGCCAGCAGGGGGACAGGGCCTCAAGGAGGTCGTCCCAAAGAGACCCAGTACTTC. Protein product: CASRGTGPQGGRPKETQYF.

The chain couples TRBV12-3 or TRBV12-4 to TRBJ1-6, with D hard to call. Trimming removed 4 bases from V and 7 bases from J, with 5 bases in between. This CDR3 has 12 residues. In DNA form, the CDR3 reads TGTGCCAGCAGTTCCAGGAATTCACCCCTCCACTTT. Its protein is CASSSRNSPLHF.

The chain couples TRBV10-3 to TRBJ1-3; 7 bases fit TRBD1. The CDR3 loop spans 15 amino acids. Germline V lookup: CDR1 ENHRY, CDR2 SYGVKD. The V segment lost 3 bases and the J segment 2 bases; nucleotides outside the gene matches: 4. The CDR3 region has the DNA TGTGCCATCAGTGATAGGGACAGCCCTGGAAACACCATATATTTT. Translating gives CAISDRDSPGNTIYF.

This sequence joins TRBV27 and TRBJ1-6, with no clear D. This CDR3 has 13 amino acids. The V end lost 2 bases, the J end lost 10 bases, and 9 bases lay between the germline ends. Germline CDR1 and CDR2: MNHEY and SMNVEV (reference sequence). CDR3: CASSLPGESPLHF. For the CDR3, the DNA is TGTGCCAGCAGTTTACCGGGAGAGTCACCCCTCCACTTT.

As for this clone: An end of the junction does not agree with germline; a read error may underlie this. CDR3 residues: CASSSWTGGSGGTHF. For the CDR3, the DNA is TGTGCCAGCAGCTCCTGGACCGGGGGAAGCGGGGGGACACACTTC. The chain carries TRBV3-1 (or the pseudogene TRBV3-2) and TRBJ2-7; 9 positions match TRBD2. The CDR3 covers 15 residues. Germline CDR1 is LGHDT and CDR2 is YNNKEL (reference sequence).

The chain is built from TRBV5-1 and TRBJ1-2; tentatively, D is TRBD1 (5 bases). The CDR3 covers 15 residues. Germline V gene sequence: CDR1 SGHRS, CDR2 YFSETQ. V gave up 0 bases and J gave up 4 bases, with 13 bases separating them. CDR3 sequence: CASSLVFGGGYGYTF. The CDR3 region has the DNA TGCGCCAGCAGCTTGGTATTCGGGGGAGGCTATGGCTACACCTTC.

The rearrangement uses TRBV6-5 and TRBJ2-5; the D is unclear. Trimming shortened V by 6 bases and J by 0 bases, and 11 bases separated the two germline ends. Germline V lookup: CDR1 MNHEY, CDR2 SVGAGI. CDR3 length: 14 amino acids. For the CDR3, the DNA is TGTGCCAGCAGCGATCTACCGTACCAAGAGACCCAGTACTTC. This codes for CASSDLPYQETQYF.

This clone occurred once. This sequence joins TRBV5-4 and TRBJ2-7, with D hard to call. CDR3 length: 14 amino acids. Germline CDR1 reads SGHNT; CDR2 reads YYREEE (reference sequence). V shed 0 bases and J shed 2 bases, with 9 bases lying between them. In DNA, the CDR3 is TGTGCCAGCAGCTTGGGACTCGAAGCCTACGAGCAGTACTTC. Translated, it gives CASSLGLEAYEQYF.

The chain couples TRBV6-5 to TRBJ1-6; D might be TRBD1 (5 bases). V dropped 10 bases and J dropped 9 bases, with 10 bases sitting between them. This CDR3 has 11 amino acids. The germline V gene has CDR1 MNHEY and CDR2 SVGAGI. The DNA for the CDR3 is TGTGCCACCCGAACAGGTTCACCCCTCCACTTT. The encoded protein is CATRTGSPLHF.

This clone is a singleton in its sample. Here the CDR3 DNA reads TGCGCCAGCAGCTTGGGGCTAGCGGGGGGTCTGGAGCAGTACTTC. Its translation is CASSLGLAGGLEQYF. The chain is built from TRBV5-1 and TRBJ2-7; 11 nucleotides line up with TRBD2. The V and J ends lost 0 bases and 7 bases, in that order; junction bases with no gene match: 6. CDR1 is SGHRS, CDR2 YFSETQ, per germline. This CDR3 has 15 residues. Filled out from reference TRBV5-1 and TRBJ2-7, the complete variable domain reads KAGVTQTPRYLIKTRGQQVTLSCSPISGHRSVSWYQQTPGQGLQFLFEYFSETQRNKGNFPGRFSGRQFSNSRSEMNVSTLELGDSALYLCASSLGLAGGLEQYFGPGTRLTVT.

The chain uses TRBV3-1 (or the pseudogene TRBV3-2) and TRBJ1-6; D remains unclear. V was clipped by 0 bases and J by 10 bases, with 16 bases between them. There are 16 residues in the CDR3. From germline, CDR1 is LGHDT and CDR2 YNNKEL (reference sequence). The chain's CDR3 is CASSQDLRAGESPLHF. DNA for the CDR3: TGTGCCAGCAGCCAAGATCTGAGGGCCGGAGAGTCACCCCTCCACTTT.